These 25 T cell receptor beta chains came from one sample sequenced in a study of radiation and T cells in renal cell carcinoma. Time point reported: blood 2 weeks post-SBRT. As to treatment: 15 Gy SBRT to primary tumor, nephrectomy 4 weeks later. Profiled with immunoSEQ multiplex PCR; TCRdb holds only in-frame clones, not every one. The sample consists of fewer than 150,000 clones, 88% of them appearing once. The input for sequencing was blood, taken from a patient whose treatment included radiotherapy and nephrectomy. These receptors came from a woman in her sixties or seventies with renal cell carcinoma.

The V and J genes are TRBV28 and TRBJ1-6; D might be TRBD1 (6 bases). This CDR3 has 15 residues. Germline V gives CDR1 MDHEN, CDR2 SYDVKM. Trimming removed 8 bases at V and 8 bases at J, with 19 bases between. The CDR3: CASAPLTGRHSPLHF. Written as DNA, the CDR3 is TGTGCCAGCGCCCCCCTTACAGGGCGTCATTCACCCCTCCACTTT.

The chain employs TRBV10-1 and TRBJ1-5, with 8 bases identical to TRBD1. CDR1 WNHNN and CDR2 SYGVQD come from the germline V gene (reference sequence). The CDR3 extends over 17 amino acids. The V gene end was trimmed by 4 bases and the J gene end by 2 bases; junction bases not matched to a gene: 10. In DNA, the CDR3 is TGCGCCAGCAGTGTAAGCAGGGGGCTTGACGGCAATCAGCCCCAGCATTTT. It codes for CASSVSRGLDGNQPQHF.

The CDR3 region has the DNA TGCGCCAGCAGCGGCCGGGACAGGGGGAACGTTGAGCAGTTCTTC. Protein product: CASSGRDRGNVEQFF. The chain joins TRBV4-1 to TRBJ2-1; 11 bases map to TRBD1. Germline V gene lookup returns CDR1 MGHRA and CDR2 YSYEKL. J lost 9 bases, V lost 5 bases, and 9 bases had no gene match. The CDR3 has 15 residues.

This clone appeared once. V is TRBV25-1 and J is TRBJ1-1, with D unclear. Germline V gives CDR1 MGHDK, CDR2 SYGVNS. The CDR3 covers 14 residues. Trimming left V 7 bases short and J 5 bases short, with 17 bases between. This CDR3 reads CASKGHLRETEAFF. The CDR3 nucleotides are TGTGCCAGCAAAGGCCATTTGAGAGAGACTGAAGCTTTCTTT.

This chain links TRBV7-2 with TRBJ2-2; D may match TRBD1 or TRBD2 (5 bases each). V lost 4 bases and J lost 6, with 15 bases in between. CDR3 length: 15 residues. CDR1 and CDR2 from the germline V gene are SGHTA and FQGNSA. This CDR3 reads CASSSLGRVAGELFF. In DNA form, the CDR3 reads TGTGCCAGCAGCTCGCTGGGGCGGGTAGCCGGGGAGCTGTTTTTT.

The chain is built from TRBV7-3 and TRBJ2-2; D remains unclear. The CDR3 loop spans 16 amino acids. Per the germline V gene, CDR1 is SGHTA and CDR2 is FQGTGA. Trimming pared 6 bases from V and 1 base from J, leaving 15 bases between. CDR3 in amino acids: CASSPSRWKNTGELFF. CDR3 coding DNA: TGTGCCAGCAGTCCATCCCGTTGGAAGAACACCGGGGAGCTGTTTTTT.

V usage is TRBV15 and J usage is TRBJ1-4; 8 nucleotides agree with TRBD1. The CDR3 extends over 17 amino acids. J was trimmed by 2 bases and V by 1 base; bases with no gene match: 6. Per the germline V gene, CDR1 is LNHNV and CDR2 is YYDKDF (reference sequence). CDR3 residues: CATSRADRGSTNEKLFF. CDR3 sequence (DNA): TGTGCCACCAGCAGAGCCGACAGGGGCAGCACTAATGAAAAACTGTTTTTT.

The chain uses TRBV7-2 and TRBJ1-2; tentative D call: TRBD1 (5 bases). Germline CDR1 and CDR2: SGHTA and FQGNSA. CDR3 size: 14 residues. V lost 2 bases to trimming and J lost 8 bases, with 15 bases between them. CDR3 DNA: TGTGCCAGCAGCTTATGGAGGGGATCGGGCGGCTACACCTTC. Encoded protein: CASSLWRGSGGYTF.

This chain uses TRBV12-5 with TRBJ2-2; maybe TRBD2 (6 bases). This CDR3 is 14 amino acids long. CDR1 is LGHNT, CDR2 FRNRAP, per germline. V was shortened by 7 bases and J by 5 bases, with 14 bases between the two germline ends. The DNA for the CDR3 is TGTGCTAGTGCTCCAGCGGGTAAAACCGGGGAGCTGTTTTTT. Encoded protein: CASAPAGKTGELFF.

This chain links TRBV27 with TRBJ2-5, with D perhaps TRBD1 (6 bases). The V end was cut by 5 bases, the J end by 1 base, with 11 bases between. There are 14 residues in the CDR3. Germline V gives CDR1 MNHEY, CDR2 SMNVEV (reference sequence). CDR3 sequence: CASSLDSFQETQYF. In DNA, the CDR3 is TGTGCCAGCAGTCTGGACAGCTTCCAAGAGACCCAGTACTTC.

For the CDR3, the DNA is TGTGCCAGCAGCTTCGGAGGGTCAGGAAACGAGCAGTACTTC. Encoded protein: CASSFGGSGNEQYF. The chain uses TRBV7-9 and TRBJ2-7, with D maybe TRBD2 (6 bases). Germline assignment: CDR1 SEHNR and CDR2 FQNEAQ (reference sequence). With 3 bases removed from V and 5 bases from J, the gap between germline ends came to 14 bases. CDR3 size: 14 residues.

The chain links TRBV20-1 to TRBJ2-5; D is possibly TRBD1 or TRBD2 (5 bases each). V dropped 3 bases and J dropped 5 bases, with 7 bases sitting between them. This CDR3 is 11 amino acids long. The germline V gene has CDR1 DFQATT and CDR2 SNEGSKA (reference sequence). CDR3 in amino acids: CSARGDETQYF. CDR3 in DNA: TGCAGTGCTAGGGGGGACGAGACCCAGTACTTC.

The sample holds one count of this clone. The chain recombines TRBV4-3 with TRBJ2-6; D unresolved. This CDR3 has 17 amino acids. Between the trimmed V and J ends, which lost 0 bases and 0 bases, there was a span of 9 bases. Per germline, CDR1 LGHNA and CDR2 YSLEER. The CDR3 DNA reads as TGCGCCAGCAGCCAAGATCGGCCGATCTCTGGGGCCAACGTCCTGACTTTC. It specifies CASSQDRPISGANVLTF.

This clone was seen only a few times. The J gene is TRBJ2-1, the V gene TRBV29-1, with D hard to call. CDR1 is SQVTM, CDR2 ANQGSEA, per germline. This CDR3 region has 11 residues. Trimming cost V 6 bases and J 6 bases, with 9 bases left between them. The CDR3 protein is CSVRLGNEQFF. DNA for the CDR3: TGCAGCGTCAGGCTTGGCAATGAGCAGTTCTTC.

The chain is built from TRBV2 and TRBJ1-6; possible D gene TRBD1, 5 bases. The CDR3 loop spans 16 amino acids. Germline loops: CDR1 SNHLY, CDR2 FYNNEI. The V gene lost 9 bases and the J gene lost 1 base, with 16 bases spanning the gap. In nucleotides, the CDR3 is TGTGCCAGTCATCAGGGCAGGACTTCCTATAATTCACCCCTCCACTTT. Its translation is CASHQGRTSYNSPLHF.

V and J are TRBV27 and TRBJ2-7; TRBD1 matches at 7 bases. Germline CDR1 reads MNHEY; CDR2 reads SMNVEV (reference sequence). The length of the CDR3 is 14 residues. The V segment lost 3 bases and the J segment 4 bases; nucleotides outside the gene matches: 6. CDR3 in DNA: TGTGCCAGCAGTTTGGGCCAGGGGGTATACGAGCAGTACTTC. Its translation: CASSLGQGVYEQYF.

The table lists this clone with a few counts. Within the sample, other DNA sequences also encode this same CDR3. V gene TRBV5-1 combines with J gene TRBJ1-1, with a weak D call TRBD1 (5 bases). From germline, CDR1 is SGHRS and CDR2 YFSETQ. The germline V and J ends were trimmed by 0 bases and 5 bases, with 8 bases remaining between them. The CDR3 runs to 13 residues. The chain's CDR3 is CASSLGGGTEAFF. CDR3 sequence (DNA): TGCGCCAGCAGCTTGGGCGGGGGAACTGAAGCTTTCTTT.

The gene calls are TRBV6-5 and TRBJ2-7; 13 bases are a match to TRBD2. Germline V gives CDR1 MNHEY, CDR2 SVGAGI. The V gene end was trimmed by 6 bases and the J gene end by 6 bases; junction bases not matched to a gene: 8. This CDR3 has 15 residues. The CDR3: CASSELAGGPGEQYF. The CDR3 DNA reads TGTGCCAGCAGCGAACTAGCGGGGGGGCCTGGCGAGCAGTACTTC.

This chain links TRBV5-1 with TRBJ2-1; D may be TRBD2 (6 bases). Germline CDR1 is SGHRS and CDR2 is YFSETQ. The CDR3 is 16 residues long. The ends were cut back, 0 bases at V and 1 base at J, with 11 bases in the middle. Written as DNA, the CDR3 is TGCGCCAGCAGCTTGGTGGGGGGAAGGTCCTACAATGAGCAGTTCTTC. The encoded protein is CASSLVGGRSYNEQFF.

CDR3 DNA sequence: TGTGCCAGCAGCGCATGGCCGGGACAGGCCTCCTCTGGGGCCAACGTCCTGACTTTC. This translates into CASSAWPGQASSGANVLTF. The rearrangement uses TRBV9 and TRBJ2-6; 8 positions agree with TRBD1. Germline CDR1 is SGDLS and CDR2 is YYNGEE. Losses at the gene ends were 3 bases for V and 0 bases for J; bases not matched to a gene: 11. This CDR3 has 19 residues. The full variable domain, rest sourced from reference TRBV9 and TRBJ2-6, is DSGVTQTPKHLITATGQRVTLRCSPRSGDLSVYWYQQSLDQGLQFLIQYYNGEERAKGNILERFSAQQFPDLHSELNLSSLELGDSALYFCASSAWPGQASSGANVLTFGAGSRLTVL.

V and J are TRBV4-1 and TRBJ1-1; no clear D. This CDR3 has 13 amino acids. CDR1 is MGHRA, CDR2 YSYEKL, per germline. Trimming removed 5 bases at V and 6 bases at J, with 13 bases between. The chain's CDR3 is CASSVRFGAEAFF. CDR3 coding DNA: TGCGCCAGCAGCGTTAGGTTCGGGGCTGAAGCTTTCTTT.

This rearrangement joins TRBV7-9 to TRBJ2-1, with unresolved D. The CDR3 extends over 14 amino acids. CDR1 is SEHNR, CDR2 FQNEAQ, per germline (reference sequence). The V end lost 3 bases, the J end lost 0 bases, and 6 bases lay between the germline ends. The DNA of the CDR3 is TGTGCCAGCAGCTTCGTTCTCTCCTACAATGAGCAGTTCTTC. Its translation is CASSFVLSYNEQFF.

CDR3 sequence reads: CAISGTTGNTGELFF. In DNA form, the CDR3 reads TGTGCCATCAGTGGTACGACAGGGAACACCGGGGAGCTGTTTTTT. V gene TRBV10-3 combines with J gene TRBJ2-2; D might be TRBD1 (6 bases). The V end lost 4 bases, the J end lost 1 base, and 10 bases lay between the germline ends. This CDR3 contains 15 residues. Germline CDR1 ENHRY, CDR2 SYGVKD.

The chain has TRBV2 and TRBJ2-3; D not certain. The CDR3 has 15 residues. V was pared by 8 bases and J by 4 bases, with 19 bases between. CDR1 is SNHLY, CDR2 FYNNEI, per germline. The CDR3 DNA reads TGTGCCAGCGGACCGGGCCCCACGAGCTCAGATACGCAGTATTTT. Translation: CASGPGPTSSDTQYF.

This CDR3 is CASSLVPGVDTQYF. The CDR3 coding sequence is TGTGCCAGCAGCTTAGTTCCAGGGGTAGATACGCAGTATTTT. This rearrangement joins TRBV7-9 to TRBJ2-3; TRBD1 might be the D (6 bases). CDR1 and CDR2 from the germline V gene are SEHNR and FQNEAQ (reference sequence). The CDR3 runs to 14 residues. V was pared by 1 base and J by 5 bases, with 10 bases between.